The present TCR beta chain was sequenced within a study of cytomegalovirus exposure and HLA in healthy donors. For the study at large: The 666 first-cohort repertoires shared a platform with the approximately 120 validation repertoires, as reported in a later analysis. General study findings and limits: Both high specificity and high sensitivity reportedly marked the classifier's diagnosis of cytomegalovirus status. Some TCR beta chains (over 150 of them) were listed as cytomegalovirus-associated.

CDR3 length: 14 amino acids. The repertoire was sequenced with immunoSEQ multiplex PCR; TCRdb's copy has only in-frame clones and lacks some. The sample holds about 330,000 clones; roughly 90% are singletons and the top ten take approximately 1%. In regard to this clone: Its antigen remains unidentified.

The chain couples TRBV21-1 to TRBJ1-2. TRBV21-1 is an annotated pseudogene. The receptor comes from a woman in her twenties or thirties in good health and CMV-seropositive. The sequencing sample was made of PBMCs. This CDR3 reads CASSKDSALYGYTF. The CDR3 nucleotides are TGTGCCAGCAGCAAAGACAGCGCGCTCTATGGCTACACCTTC.